The 9 T cell receptor beta chains presented below share a single source sample, sequenced in a study of cytomegalovirus exposure and HLA in healthy donors. Primers for the PCR totalled 60 Vbeta and 13 Jbeta. The repertoire was sequenced with immunoSEQ multiplex PCR; TCRdb's copy has only in-frame clones and lacks some. This table holds roughly 90,000 clones, approximately 84% found once. The sample was PBMCs. The source is a man between 18 and 35 years old in good health and CMV-seronegative.

The chain uses TRBV2 and TRBJ2-5, with D possibly being TRBD1 (7 bases). V was trimmed by 9 bases and J by 2 bases, leaving 13 bases between them. The CDR3 runs 13 residues. Germline values: CDR1 SNHLY, CDR2 FYNNEI. For the CDR3, the DNA is TGTGCCAGTACACAGGGGAGGCAAGAGACCCAGTACTTC. Its translation: CASTQGRQETQYF.

The J gene is TRBJ1-2, the V gene TRBV28, with D possibly being TRBD1 (5 bases). The ends were cut back, 5 bases at V and 4 bases at J, with 23 bases in the middle. CDR1 is MDHEN, CDR2 SYDVKM, per germline. The length of the CDR3 is 17 residues. The CDR3 region has the DNA TGTGCCAGCAGTCCGCTGAAAGGACACGGTCCCCTCTATGGCTACACCTTC. Protein product: CASSPLKGHGPLYGYTF.

The rearrangement joins TRBV5-4 to TRBJ1-6, with 8 bases fitting TRBD1. V shed 0 bases and J 6 bases; nucleotides not matched to a gene: 2. Germline V gene data show CDR1 as SGHNT and CDR2 as YYREEE (reference sequence). This CDR3 has 15 residues. CDR3 nucleotides: TGTGCCAGCAGCTTGGCACAGGGGGTTAATTCACCCCTCCACTTT. It translates to CASSLAQGVNSPLHF.

The rearrangement links TRBV19 to TRBJ1-2; possibly TRBD1 for D (6 bases). Trimming shortened V by 9 bases and J by 6 bases, and 23 bases separated the two germline ends. CDR1 and CDR2 (germline): LNHDA, SQIVND (reference sequence). This CDR3 has 15 residues. CDR3 residues: CASYETGTKPHGYTF. The CDR3 DNA sequence: TGTGCCAGCTACGAAACAGGGACCAAACCTCATGGCTACACCTTC.

The chain links TRBV9 to TRBJ2-7, with 9 bases lining up with TRBD2. V lost 0 bases to trimming and J lost 2 bases; unmatched junction nucleotides: 6. CDR1 is SGDLS and CDR2 is YYNGEE in the germline V gene. The CDR3 runs 16 residues. CDR3 in DNA: TGTGCCAGCAGCGTAGTGGAGACTAGCGGAACCTACGAGCAGTACTTC. It is translated as CASSVVETSGTYEQYF.

The chain recombines TRBV6-5 with TRBJ1-4; a possible D gene is TRBD1 (6 bases). The CDR3 length is 15 residues. Germline-derived CDR1 and CDR2 are MNHEY and SVGAGI. The V end was cut by 8 bases, the J end by 8 bases, with 21 bases between. The CDR3 spells CASRPGGQSLEKLFF. CDR3 in DNA: TGTGCCAGCCGGCCGGGCGGACAGTCCCTAGAAAAACTGTTTTTT.

The V and J genes are TRBV7-9 and TRBJ1-4; D not resolved. The CDR3 is 14 residues long. In germline, CDR1 is SEHNR, CDR2 FQNEAQ (reference sequence). The V end lost 3 bases, the J end lost 0 bases, and 5 bases lay between the germline ends. This chain's CDR3 is CASSFSPTNEKLFF. CDR3 in DNA: TGTGCCAGCAGCTTCAGTCCAACTAATGAAAAACTGTTTTTT.

The chain uses TRBV9 and TRBJ2-1; 8 positions agree with TRBD2. The germline CDR1 and CDR2 sequences are SGDLS and YYNGEE. The CDR3 sequence is 11 residues long. V was clipped by 3 bases and J by 14 bases; unmatched bases: 4. As DNA, the CDR3 is TGTGCCAGCAGCGGCCGGGAGGGAGAGTTCTTC. The encoded protein is CASSGREGEFF.

The chain recombines TRBV19 with TRBJ1-2; 7 bases agree with TRBD1. Germline CDR1 is LNHDA and CDR2 is SQIVND (reference sequence). Unmatched junction bases numbered 11, after V lost 5 bases and J lost 5 bases. This CDR3 comprises 15 residues. The CDR3 sequence: CASSAIQGRIYGYTF. CDR3 nucleotides: TGTGCCAGTAGTGCCATACAGGGGCGGATTTATGGCTACACCTTC.